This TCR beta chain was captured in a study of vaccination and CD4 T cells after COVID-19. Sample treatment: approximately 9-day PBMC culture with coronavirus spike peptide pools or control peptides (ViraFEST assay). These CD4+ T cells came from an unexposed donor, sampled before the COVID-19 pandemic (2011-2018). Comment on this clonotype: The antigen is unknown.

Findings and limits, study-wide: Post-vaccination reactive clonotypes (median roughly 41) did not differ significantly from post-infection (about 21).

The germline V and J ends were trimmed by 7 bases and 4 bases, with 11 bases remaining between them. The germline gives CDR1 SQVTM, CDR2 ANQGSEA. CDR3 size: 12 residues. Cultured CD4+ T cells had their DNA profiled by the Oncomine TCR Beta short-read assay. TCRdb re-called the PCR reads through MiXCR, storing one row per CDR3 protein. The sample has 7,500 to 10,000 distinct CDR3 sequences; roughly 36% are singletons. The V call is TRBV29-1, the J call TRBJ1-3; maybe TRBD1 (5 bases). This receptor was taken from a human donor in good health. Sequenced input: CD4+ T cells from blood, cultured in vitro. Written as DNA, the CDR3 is TGCAGCGCTGGGACCTCAGGAAACACCATATATTTT. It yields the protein CSAGTSGNTIYF.